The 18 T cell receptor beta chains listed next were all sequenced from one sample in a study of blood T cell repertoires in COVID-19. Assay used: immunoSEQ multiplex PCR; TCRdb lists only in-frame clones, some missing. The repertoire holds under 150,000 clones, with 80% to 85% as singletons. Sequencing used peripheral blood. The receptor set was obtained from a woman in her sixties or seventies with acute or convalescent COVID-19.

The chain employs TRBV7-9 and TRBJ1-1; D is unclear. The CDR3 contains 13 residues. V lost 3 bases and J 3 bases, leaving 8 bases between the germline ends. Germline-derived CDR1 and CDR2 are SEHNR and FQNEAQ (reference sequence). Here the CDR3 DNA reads TGTGCCAGCAGCTTTGAGGGCCACACTGAAGCTTTCTTT. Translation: CASSFEGHTEAFF.

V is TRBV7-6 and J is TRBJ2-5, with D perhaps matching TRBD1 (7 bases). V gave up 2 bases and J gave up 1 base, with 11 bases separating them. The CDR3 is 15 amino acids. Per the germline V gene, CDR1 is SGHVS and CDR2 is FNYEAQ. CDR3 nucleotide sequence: TGTGCCAGCAGCTTAAGGCAGGGGGGCCAAGAGACCCAGTACTTC. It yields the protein CASSLRQGGQETQYF.

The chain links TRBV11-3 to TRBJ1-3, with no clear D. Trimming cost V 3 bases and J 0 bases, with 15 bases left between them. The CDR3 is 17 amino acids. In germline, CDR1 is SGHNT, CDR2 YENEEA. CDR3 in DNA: TGTGCCAGCAGCTTCCACTCCGCGGTAAACTCTGGAAACACCATATATTTT. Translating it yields CASSFHSAVNSGNTIYF.

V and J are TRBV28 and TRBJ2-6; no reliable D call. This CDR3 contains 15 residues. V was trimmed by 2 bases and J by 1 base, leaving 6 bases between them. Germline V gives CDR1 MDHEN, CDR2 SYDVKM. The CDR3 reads CASSLGKSGANVLTF. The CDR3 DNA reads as TGTGCCAGCAGTTTAGGCAAATCTGGGGCCAACGTCCTGACTTTC. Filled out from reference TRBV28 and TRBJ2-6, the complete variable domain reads DVKVTQSSRYLVKRTGEKVFLECVQDMDHENMFWYRQDPGLGLRLIYFSYDVKMKEKGDIPEGYSVSREKKERFSLILESASTNQTSMYLCASSLGKSGANVLTFGAGSRLTVL.

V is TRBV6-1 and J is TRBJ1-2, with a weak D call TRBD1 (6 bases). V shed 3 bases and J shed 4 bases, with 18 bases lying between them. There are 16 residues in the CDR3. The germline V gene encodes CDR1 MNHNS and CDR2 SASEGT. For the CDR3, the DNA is TGTGCCAGCAGTGACCAACAAAGTACAGGGTCCTATGGCTACACCTTC. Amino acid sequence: CASSDQQSTGSYGYTF.

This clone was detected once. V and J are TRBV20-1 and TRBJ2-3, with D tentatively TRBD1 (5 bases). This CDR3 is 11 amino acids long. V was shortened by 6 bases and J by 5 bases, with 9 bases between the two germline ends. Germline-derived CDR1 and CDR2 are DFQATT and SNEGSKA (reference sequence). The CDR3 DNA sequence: TGCAGTGCGCTAAGGGGAGATACGCAGTATTTT. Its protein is CSALRGDTQYF.

CDR3 sequence reads: CASKPASGPSSYEQYF. CDR3 in DNA: TGTGCCAGTAAACCCGCGTCAGGGCCCTCGTCCTACGAGCAGTACTTC. The V call is TRBV19, the J call TRBJ2-7, with D perhaps matching TRBD1 (5 bases). Trimming took 7 bases from V and 1 from J, leaving 20 bases between them. This CDR3 has 16 residues. The germline CDR1 and CDR2 sequences are LNHDA and SQIVND (reference sequence).

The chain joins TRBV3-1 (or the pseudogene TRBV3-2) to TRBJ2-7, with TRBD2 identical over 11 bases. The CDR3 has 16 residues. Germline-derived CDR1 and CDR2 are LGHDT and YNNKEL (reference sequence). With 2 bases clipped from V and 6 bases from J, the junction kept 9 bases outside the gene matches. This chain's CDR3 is CASSQQWLAGGSEQYF. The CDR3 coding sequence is TGTGCCAGCAGCCAACAGTGGCTAGCGGGAGGTTCCGAGCAGTACTTC.

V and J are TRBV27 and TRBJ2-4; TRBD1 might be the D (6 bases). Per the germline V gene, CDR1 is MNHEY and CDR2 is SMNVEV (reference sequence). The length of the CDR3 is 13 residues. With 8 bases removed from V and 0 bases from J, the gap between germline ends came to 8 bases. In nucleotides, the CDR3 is TGTGCCAGCCAGGGGTCAGCCAAAAACATTCAGTACTTC. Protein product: CASQGSAKNIQYF.

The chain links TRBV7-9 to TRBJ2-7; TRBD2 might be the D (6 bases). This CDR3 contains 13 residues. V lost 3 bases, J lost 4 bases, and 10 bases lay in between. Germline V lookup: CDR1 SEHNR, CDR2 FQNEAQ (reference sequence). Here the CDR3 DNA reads TGTGCCAGCAGCTTCGGCGGGGATTACGAGCAGTACTTC. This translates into CASSFGGDYEQYF.

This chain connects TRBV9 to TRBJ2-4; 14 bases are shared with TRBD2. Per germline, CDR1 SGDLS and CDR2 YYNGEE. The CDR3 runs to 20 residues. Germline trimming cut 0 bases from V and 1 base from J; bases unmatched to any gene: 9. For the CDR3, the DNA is TGTGCCAGCAGCGTAGACGGGACTAGCGGGAGTGTCTCGGCCAAAAACATTCAGTACTTC. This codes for CASSVDGTSGSVSAKNIQYF. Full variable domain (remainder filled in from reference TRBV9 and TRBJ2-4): DSGVTQTPKHLITATGQRVTLRCSPRSGDLSVYWYQQSLDQGLQFLIQYYNGEERAKGNILERFSAQQFPDLHSELNLSSLELGDSALYFCASSVDGTSGSVSAKNIQYFGAGTRLSVL.

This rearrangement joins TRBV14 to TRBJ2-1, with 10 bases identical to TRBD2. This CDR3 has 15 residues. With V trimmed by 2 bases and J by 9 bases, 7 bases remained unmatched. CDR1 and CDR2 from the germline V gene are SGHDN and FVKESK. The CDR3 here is CASSQYTSGIGEQFF. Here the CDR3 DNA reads TGTGCCAGCAGCCAATATACTAGCGGGATTGGTGAGCAGTTCTTC.

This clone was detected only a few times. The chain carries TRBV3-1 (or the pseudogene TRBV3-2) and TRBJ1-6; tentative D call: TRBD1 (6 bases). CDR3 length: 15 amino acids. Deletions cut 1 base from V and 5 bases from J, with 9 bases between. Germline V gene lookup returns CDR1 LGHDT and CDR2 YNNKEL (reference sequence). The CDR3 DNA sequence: TGTGCCAGCAGCCAAGGACAGGTTCATAATTCACCCCTCCACTTT. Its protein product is CASSQGQVHNSPLHF.

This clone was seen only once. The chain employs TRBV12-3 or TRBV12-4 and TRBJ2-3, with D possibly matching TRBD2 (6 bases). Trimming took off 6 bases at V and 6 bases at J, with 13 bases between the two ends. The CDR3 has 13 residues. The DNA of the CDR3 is TGTGCCAGCAGCCGAGGCGGGAAGGATACGCAGTATTTT. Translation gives CASSRGGKDTQYF.

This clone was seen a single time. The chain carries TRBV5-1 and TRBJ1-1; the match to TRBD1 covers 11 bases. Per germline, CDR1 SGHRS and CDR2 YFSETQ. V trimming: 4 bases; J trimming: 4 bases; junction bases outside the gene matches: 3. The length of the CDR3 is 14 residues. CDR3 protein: CASSEGQGGTEAFF. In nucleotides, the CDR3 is TGCGCCAGCAGCGAGGGACAGGGGGGCACTGAAGCTTTCTTT.

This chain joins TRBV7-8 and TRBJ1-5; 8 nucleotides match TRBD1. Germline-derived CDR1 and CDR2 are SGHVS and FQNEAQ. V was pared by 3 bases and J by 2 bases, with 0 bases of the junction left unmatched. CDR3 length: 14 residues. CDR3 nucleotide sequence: TGTGCCAGCAGCTTGACAGGGGGCAATCAGCCCCAGCATTTT. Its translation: CASSLTGGNQPQHF. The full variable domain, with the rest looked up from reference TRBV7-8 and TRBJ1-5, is GAGVSQSPRYKVAKRGQDVALRCDPISGHVSLFWYQQALGQGPEFLTYFQNEAQLDKSGLPSDRFFAERPEGSVSTLKIQRTQQEDSAVYLCASSLTGGNQPQHFGDGTRLSIL.

CDR3 amino acids: CASSLSSPGAGYTF. The CDR3 DNA follows: TGTGCCAGCAGCCTATCCAGCCCTGGGGCTGGCTACACCTTC. V gene TRBV28 combines with J gene TRBJ1-2; TRBD1 might be the D (5 bases). The CDR3 length is 14 residues. The germline V gene has CDR1 MDHEN and CDR2 SYDVKM. Trimming removed 6 bases at V and 7 bases at J, with 18 bases between.

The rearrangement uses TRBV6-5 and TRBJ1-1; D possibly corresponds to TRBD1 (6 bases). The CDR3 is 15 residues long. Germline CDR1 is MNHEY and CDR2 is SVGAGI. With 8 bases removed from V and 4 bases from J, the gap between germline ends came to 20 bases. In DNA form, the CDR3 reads TGTGCCAGCGGCCGACCAACAGGGTTGGTCACTGAAGCTTTCTTT. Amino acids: CASGRPTGLVTEAFF.